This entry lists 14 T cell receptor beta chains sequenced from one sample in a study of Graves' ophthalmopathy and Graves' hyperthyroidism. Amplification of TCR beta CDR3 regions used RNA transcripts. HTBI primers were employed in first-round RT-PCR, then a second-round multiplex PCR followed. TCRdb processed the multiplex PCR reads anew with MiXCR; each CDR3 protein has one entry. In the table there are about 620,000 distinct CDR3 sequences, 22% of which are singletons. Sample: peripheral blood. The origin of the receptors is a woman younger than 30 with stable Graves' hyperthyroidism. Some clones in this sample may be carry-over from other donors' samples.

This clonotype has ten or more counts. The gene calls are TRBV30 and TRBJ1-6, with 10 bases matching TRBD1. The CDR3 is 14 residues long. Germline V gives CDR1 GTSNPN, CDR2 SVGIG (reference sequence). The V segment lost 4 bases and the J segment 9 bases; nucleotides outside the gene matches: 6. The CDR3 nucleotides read TGTGCCTGGATCCAGACAGGGGGCCGTTCACCCCTCCACTTT. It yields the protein CAWIQTGGRSPLHF.

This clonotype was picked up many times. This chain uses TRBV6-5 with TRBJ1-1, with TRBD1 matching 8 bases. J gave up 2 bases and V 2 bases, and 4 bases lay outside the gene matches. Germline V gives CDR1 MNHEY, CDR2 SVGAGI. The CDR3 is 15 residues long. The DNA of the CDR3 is TGTGCCAGCAGTTACGGGGACAGGAGTAACACTGAAGCTTTCTTT. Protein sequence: CASSYGDRSNTEAFF.

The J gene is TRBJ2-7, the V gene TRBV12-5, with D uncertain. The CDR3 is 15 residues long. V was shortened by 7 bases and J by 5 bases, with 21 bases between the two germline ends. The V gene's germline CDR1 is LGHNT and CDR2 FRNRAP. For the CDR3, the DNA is TGTGCTAGTGCTACCCGGGCGTCTTATCCCCACGAGCAGTACTTC. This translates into CASATRASYPHEQYF.

The DNA for the CDR3 is TGTGCCAGCAGCGTAACGACAGGGGGCACTGAAGCTTTCTTT. Amino acids: CASSVTTGGTEAFF. The chain has TRBV11-2 and TRBJ1-1; 9 bases match TRBD1. Per germline, CDR1 SGHAT and CDR2 FQNNGV. The CDR3 contains 14 residues. V dropped 5 bases and J dropped 4; count of bases not matched to a gene: 5.

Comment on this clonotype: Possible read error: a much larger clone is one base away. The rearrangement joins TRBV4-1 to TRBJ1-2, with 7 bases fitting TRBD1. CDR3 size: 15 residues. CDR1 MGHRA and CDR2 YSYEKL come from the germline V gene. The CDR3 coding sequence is TGCGCCAGCATCCAAGATAGACAGGGAGGATATGGCTACACCTTC. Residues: CASIQDRQGGYGYTF.

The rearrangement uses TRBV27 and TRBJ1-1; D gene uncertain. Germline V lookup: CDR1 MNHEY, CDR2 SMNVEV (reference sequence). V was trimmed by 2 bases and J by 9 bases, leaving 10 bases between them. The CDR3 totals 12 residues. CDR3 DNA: TGTGCCAGCAGTTTAGACGGGAAGAAAGCTTTCTTT. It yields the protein CASSLDGKKAFF.

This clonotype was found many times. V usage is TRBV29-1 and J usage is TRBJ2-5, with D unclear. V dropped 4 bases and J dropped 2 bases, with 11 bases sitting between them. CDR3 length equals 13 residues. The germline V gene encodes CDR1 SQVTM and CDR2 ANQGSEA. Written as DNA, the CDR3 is TGCAGCGTTGGGTCGGGTGGGCAAGAGACCCAGTACTTC. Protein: CSVGSGGQETQYF. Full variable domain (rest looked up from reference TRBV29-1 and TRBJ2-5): SAVISQKPSRDICQRGTSLTIQCQVDSQVTMMFWYRQQPGQSLTLIATANQGSEATYESGFVIDKFPISRPNLTFSTLTVSNMSPEDSSIYLCSVGSGGQETQYFGPGTRLLVL.

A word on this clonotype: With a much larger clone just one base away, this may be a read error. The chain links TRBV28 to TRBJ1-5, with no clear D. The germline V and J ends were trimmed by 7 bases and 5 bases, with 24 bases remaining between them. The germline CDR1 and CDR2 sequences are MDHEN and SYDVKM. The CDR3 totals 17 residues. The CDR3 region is CASTPRGGPGVDQPQHF. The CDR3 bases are TGTGCCAGCACCCCCCGGGGAGGGCCGGGAGTCGATCAGCCCCAGCATTTT. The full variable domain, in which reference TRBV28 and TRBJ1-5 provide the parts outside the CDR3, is DVKVTQSSRYLVKRTGEKVFLECVQDMDHENMFWYRQDPGLGLRLIYFSYDVKMKEKGDIPEGYSVSREKKERFSLILESASTNQTSMYLCASTPRGGPGVDQPQHFGDGTRLSIL.

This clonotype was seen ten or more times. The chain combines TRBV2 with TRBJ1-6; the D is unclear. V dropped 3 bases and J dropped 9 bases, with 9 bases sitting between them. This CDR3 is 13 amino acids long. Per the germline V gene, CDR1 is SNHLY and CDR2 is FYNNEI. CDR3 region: CASSEDVGSPLHF. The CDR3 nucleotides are TGTGCCAGCAGTGAGGATGTGGGTTCACCCCTCCACTTT.

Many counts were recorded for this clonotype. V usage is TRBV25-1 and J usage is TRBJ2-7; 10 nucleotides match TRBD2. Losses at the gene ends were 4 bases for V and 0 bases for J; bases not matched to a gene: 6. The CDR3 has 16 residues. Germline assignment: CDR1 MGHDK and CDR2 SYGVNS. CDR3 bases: TGTGCCAGCAGTGCGACTAGCGGGTTCAGCTCCTACGAGCAGTACTTC. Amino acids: CASSATSGFSSYEQYF.

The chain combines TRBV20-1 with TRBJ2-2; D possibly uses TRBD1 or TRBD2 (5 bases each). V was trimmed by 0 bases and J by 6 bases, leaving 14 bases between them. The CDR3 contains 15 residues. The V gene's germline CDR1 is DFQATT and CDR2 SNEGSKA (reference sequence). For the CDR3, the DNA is TGCAGTGCTAGAGATCCCGGGGCAATCCCCGGGGAGCTGTTTTTT. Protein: CSARDPGAIPGELFF.

The CDR3 spells CASSYSGLAGGPGTGELFF. The DNA of the CDR3 is TGTGCCAGCAGTTACTCGGGACTAGCGGGGGGGCCGGGCACCGGGGAGCTGTTTTTT. The chain uses TRBV6-2 or TRBV6-3 and TRBJ2-2; 16 bases align to TRBD2. Trimming took 0 bases from V and 4 from J; bases not matched to a gene: 5. This CDR3 has 19 residues. In germline, CDR1 is MNHEY, CDR2 SVGEGT.

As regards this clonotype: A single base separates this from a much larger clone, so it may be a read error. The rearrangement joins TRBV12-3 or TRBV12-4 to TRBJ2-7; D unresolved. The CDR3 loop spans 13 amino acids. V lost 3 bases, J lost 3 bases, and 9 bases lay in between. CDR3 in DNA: TGTGCCAGCAGTTTTGGTGATTACTACGAGCAGTACGTC. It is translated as CASSFGDYYEQYV.

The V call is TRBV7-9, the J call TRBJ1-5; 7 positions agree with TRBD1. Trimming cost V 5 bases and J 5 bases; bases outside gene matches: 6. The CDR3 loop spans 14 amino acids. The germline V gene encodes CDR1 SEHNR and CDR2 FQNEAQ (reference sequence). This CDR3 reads CASSTNRGDQPQHF. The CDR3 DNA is TGTGCCAGCAGCACGAACAGGGGAGATCAGCCCCAGCATTTT.